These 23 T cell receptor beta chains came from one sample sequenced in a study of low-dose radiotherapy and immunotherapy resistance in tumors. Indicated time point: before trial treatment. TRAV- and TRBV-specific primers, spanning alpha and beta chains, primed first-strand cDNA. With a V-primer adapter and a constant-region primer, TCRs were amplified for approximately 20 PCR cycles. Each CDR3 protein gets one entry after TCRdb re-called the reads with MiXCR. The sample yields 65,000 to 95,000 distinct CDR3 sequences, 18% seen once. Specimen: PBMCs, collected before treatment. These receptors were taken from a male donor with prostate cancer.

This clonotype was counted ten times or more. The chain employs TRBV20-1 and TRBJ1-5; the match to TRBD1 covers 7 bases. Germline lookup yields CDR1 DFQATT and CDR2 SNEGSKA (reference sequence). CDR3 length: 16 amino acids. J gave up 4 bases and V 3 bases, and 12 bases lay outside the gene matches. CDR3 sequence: CSASKTGQVGNQPQHF. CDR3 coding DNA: TGCAGTGCTAGCAAAACAGGACAGGTCGGGAATCAGCCCCAGCATTTT.

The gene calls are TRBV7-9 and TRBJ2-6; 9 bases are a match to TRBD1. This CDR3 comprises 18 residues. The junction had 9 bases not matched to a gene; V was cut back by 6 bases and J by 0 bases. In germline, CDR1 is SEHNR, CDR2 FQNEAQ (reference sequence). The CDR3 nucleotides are TGTGCCAGCAGTCCTCCGGGACAGGGCAGCTCTGGGGCCAACGTCCTGACTTTC. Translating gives CASSPPGQGSSGANVLTF.

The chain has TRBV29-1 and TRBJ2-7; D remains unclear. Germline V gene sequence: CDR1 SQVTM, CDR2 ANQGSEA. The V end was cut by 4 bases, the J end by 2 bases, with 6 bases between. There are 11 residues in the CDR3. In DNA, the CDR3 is TGCAGCGTTGTAATACCCTACGAGCAGTACTTC. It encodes CSVVIPYEQYF.

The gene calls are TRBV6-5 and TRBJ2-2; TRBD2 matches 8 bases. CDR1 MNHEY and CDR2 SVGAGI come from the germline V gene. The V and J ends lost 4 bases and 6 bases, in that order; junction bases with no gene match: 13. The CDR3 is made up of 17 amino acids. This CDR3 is CASSSHSGRGDSGELFF. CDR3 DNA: TGTGCCAGCAGTTCGCATAGCGGGCGGGGGGACTCCGGGGAGCTGTTTTTT.

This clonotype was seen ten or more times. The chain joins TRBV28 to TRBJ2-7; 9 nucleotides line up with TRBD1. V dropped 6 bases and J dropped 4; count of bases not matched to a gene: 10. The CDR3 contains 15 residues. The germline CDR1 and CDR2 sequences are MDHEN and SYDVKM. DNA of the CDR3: TGTGCCAGCAGGGAACAGGGGGCGGAGGCTTACGAGCAGTACTTC. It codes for CASREQGAEAYEQYF. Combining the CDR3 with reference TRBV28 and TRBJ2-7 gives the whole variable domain DVKVTQSSRYLVKRTGEKVFLECVQDMDHENMFWYRQDPGLGLRLIYFSYDVKMKEKGDIPEGYSVSREKKERFSLILESASTNQTSMYLCASREQGAEAYEQYFGPGTRLTVT.

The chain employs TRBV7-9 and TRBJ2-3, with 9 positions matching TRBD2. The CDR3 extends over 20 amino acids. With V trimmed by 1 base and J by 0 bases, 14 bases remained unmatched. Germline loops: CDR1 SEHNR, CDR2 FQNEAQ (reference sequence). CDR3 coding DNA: TGTGCCAGCAGCTTAGGGCTGCTAGCGGGGCCAAGGTATAGCACAGATACGCAGTATTTT. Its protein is CASSLGLLAGPRYSTDTQYF.

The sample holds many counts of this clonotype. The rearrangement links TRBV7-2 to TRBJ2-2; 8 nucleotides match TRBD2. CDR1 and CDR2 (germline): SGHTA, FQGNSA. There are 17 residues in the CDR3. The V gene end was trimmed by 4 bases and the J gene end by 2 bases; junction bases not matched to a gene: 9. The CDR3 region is CASSSRSGGGNTGELFF. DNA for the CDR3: TGTGCCAGCAGCTCCAGGAGCGGGGGAGGAAACACCGGGGAGCTGTTTTTT.

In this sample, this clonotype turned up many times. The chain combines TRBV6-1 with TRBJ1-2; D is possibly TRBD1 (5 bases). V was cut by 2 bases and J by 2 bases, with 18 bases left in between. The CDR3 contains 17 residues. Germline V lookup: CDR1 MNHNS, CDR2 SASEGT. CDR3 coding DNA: TGTGCCAGCAGTGAATTGGGGGGACCGACGACAAACTATGGCTACACCTTC. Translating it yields CASSELGGPTTNYGYTF.

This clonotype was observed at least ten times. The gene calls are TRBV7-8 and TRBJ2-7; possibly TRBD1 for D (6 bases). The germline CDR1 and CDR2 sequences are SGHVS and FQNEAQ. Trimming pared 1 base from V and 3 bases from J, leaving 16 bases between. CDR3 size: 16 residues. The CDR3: CASSLVGARISYEQYF. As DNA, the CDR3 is TGTGCCAGCAGCTTAGTGGGGGCGAGGATCAGCTACGAGCAGTACTTC.

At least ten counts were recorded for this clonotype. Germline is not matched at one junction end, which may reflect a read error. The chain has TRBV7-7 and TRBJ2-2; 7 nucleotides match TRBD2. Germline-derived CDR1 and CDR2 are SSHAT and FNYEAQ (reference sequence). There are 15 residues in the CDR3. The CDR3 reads CASSASGRGAGELFF. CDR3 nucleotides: TGTGCTAGCAGCGCAAGCGGCCGGGGGGCCGGGGAGCTGTTTTTT.

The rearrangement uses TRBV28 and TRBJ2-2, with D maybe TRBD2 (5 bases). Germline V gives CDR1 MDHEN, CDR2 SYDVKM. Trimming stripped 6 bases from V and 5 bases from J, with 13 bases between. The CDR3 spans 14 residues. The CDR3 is CASRSSPSTGELFF. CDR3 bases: TGTGCCAGCAGGTCTAGCCCGTCAACCGGGGAGCTGTTTTTT. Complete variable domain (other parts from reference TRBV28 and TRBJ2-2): DVKVTQSSRYLVKRTGEKVFLECVQDMDHENMFWYRQDPGLGLRLIYFSYDVKMKEKGDIPEGYSVSREKKERFSLILESASTNQTSMYLCASRSSPSTGELFFGEGSRLTVL.

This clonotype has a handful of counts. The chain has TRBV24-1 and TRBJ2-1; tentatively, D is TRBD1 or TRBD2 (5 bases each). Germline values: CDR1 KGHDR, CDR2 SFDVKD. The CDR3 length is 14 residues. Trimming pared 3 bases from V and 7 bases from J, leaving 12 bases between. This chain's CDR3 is CATSDTAWGNEQFF. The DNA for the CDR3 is TGTGCCACCAGTGATACAGCCTGGGGGAATGAGCAGTTCTTC.

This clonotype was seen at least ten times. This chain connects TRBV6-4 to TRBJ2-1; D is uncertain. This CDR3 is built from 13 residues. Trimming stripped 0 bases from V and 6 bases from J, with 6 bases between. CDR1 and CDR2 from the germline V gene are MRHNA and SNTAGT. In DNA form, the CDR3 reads TGTGCCAGCAGTGACTCAGCACGCAATGAGCAGTTCTTC. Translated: CASSDSARNEQFF.

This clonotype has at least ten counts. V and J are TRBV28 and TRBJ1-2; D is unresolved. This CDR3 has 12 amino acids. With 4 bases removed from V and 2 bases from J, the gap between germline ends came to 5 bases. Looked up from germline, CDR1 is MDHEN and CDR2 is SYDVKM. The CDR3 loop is CASSSTNYGYTF. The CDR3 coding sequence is TGTGCCAGCAGTTCCACCAACTATGGCTACACCTTC.

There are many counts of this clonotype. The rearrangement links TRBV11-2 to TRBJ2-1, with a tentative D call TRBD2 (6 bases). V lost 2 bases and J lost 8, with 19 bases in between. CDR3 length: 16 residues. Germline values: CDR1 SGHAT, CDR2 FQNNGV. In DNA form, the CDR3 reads TGTGCCAGCAGCTTAACCTCACGACTAGTTCCCTATGAGCAGTTCTTC. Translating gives CASSLTSRLVPYEQFF.

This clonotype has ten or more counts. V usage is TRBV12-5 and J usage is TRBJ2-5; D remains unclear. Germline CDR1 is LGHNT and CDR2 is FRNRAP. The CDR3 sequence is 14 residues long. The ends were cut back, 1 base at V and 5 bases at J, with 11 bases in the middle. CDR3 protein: CASGLGQVGETQYF. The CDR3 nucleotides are TGTGCTAGTGGTTTGGGGCAGGTCGGGGAGACCCAGTACTTC.

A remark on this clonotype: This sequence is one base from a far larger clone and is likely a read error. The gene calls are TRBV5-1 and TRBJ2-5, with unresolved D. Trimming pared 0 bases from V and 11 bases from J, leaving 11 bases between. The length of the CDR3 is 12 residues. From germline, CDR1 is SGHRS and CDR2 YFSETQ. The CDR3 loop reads CASSLDTVEQYF. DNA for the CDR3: TGCGCCAGCAGCTTGGATACGGTAGAGCAGTACTTC.

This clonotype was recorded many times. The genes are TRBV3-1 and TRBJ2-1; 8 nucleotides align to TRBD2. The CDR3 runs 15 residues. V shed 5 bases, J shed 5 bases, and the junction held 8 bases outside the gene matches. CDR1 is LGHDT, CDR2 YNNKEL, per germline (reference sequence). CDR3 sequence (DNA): TGTGCCAGCAGCGATAGCGGGATGATCAACAATGAGCAGTTCTTC. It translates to CASSDSGMINNEQFF.

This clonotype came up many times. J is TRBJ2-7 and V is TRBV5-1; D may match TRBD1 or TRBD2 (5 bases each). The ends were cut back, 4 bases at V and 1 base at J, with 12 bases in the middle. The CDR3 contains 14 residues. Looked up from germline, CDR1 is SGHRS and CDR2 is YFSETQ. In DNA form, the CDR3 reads TGCGCCAGCAGCCGGGGACCGGGGTCCTACGAGCAGTACTTC. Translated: CASSRGPGSYEQYF.

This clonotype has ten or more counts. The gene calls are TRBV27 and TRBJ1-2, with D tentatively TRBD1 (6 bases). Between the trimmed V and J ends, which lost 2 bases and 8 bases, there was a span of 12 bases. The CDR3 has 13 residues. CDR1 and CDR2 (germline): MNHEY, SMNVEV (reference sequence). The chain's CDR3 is CASSLRGQGGYTF. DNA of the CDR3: TGTGCCAGCAGTTTACGGGGGCAAGGGGGCTACACCTTC.

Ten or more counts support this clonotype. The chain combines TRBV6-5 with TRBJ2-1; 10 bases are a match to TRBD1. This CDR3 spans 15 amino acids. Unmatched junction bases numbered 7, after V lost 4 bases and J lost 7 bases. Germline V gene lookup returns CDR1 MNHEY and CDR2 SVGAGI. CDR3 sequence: CASSFEGTGDNEQFF. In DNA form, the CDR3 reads TGTGCCAGCAGTTTTGAGGGGACAGGGGATAATGAGCAGTTCTTC.

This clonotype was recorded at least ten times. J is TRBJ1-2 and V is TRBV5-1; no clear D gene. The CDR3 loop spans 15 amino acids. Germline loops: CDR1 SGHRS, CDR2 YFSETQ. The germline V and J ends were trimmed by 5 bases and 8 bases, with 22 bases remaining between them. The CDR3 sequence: CASRPGGQRIIGYTF. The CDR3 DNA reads TGCGCCAGCAGGCCGGGTGGGCAGAGGATTATCGGCTACACCTTC.

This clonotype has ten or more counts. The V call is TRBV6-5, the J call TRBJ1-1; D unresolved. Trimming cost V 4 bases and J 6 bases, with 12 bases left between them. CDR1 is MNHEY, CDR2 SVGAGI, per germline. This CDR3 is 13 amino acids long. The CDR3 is CASSSHLTPEAFF. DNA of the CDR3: TGTGCCAGCAGTTCTCACCTAACCCCTGAAGCTTTCTTT.